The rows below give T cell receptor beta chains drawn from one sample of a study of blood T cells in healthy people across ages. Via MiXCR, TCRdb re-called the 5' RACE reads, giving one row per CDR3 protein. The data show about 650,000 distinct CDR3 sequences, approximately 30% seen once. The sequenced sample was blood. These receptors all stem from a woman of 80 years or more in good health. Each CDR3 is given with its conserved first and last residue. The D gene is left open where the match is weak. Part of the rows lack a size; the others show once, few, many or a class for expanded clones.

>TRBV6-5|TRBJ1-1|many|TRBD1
TGTGCCAGCAGCCGTTCAGGGGGCCCCGGGGGCACTGAAGCTTTCTTT
CASSRSGGPGGTEAFF
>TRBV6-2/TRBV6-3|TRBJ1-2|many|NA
TGTGCCAGCAGTCAACTCCCGCCCGGGGACACCTTC
CASSQLPPGDTF
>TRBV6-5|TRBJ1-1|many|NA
TGTGCCAGCAGTTACTCGGGTAGGCTAACGAACACTGAAGCTTTCTTT
CASSYSGRLTNTEAFF
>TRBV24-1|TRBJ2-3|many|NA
TGTGCCACCAGTGACACGACTGGCACAGATACGCAGTATTTT
CATSDTTGTDTQYF
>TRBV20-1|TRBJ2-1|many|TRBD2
TGCAGTGCTAGGAGAGGGGCGGGGGGCCACAATGAGCAGTTCTTC
CSARRGAGGHNEQFF
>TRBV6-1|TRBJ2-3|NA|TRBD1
TGTGCCAGCAGCAAACGTAGGACAGGGGGCGCATTCACAGATACGCAGTATTTT
CASSKRRTGGAFTDTQYF
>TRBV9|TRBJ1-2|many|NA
TGTGCCAGCAGCGTAGGCGGGTCCGAACGTTATGGCTACACCTTC
CASSVGGSERYGYTF
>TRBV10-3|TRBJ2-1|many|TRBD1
TGTGCCATCAGTTTATTTCCCTTCGCCCCTCGGACAGGGGGCATCGATGAGCAGTTCTTC
CAISLFPFAPRTGGIDEQFF
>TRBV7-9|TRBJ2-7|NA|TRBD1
TGTGCCAGCAGCCCGAGGGACAGGGGTTACTACGAGCAGTACTTC
CASSPRDRGYYEQYF
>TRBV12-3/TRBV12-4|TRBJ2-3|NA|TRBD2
TGTGCCAGCAGTTTAGGCGGGGGGAGAACAGATGCGCAGTATTTT
CASSLGGGRTDAQYF
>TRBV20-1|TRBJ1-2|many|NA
TGCAGTGCAACGGCCCTACAGGGAGGGTATGGCTACACCTTC
CSATALQGGYGYTF
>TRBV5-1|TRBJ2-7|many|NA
TGCGCCAGCAGCTTATGGTTCGGAGCTATTAATTCTTACGAGCAGTACTTC
CASSLWFGAINSYEQYF
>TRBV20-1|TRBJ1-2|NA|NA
TGCAGTGCTAGGGTTGGGGTTAACTATGGCTACACCTTC
CSARVGVNYGYTF
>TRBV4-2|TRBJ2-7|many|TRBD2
TGTGCCAGCAGCCAAGATCCTGCGGGGGGCCGGAACGAGCAGTACTTC
CASSQDPAGGRNEQYF
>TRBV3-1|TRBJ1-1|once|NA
TGTGCCAGCAGGGGTTTTGGCCCCATGCGAACTGAAGCTTTCTTT
CASRGFGPMRTEAFF
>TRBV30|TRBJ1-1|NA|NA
TGTGCCTGGAGGGGCAGTTTTAACACTGAAGCTTTCTTT
CAWRGSFNTEAFF
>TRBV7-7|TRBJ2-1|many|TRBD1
TGTGCCAGCAGCTCCGACAGGGGTAATGAGCAGTTCTTC
CASSSDRGNEQFF
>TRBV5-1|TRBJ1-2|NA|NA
TGCGCCAGCAGACAACGCCCGGGGGCAGGGGACTATGGCTACACCTTC
CASRQRPGAGDYGYTF
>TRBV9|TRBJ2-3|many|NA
TGTGCCAGCAGCCCTAGTAGGAACACAGATACGCAGTATTTT
CASSPSRNTDTQYF
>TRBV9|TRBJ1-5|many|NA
TGTGCCAGCAGCGTAGAAGGGACACCTTATCAGCCCCAGCATTTT
CASSVEGTPYQPQHF
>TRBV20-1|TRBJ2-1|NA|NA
TGCAGTGCCGACGACGCCTACAATGAGCAGTTCTTC
CSADDAYNEQFF
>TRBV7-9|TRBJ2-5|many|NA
TGTGCCAGCAGCTTATTAACAGGGCAAGAGACCCAGTACTTC
CASSLLTGQETQYF
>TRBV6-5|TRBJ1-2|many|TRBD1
TGTGCCAGCAGTTACGCGCGGACAGGGGGCGACTATGGCTACACCTTC
CASSYARTGGDYGYTF
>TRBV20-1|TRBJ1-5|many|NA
TGCAGTGCTACCCCTGGGGCGAATCAGCCCCAGCATTTT
CSATPGANQPQHF
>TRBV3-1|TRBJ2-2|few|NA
TGTGCCAGCAGCCAAGGTTCAGGAAACACCGGGGAGCTGTTTTTT
CASSQGSGNTGELFF
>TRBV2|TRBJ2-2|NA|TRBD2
TGTGCCAGCAGTGTGAAGTCTAGCGGCGCCGGGGAGCTGTGTTTT
CASSVKSSGAGELCF
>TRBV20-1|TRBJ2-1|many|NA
TGCAGTGCTAGAGCGTCCAATGAGCAGTTCTTC
CSARASNEQFF
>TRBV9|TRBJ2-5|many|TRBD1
TGTGCCAGCAGCTCCCAGGGGGCACCCCAAGAGACCCAGTACTTC
CASSSQGAPQETQYF
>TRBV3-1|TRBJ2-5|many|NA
TGTGCCAGCACCCCTCTGGAGGGAGAGACCCAGTACTTC
CASTPLEGETQYF
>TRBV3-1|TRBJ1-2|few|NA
TGTGCCAGCAGCCTACAGGTGTACAACTATGGCCACACCTTC
CASSLQVYNYGHTF
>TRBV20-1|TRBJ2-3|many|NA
TGCAGTGCTAGGGTCGGGGGCACCGTAAGCACAGATACGCAGTATTTT
CSARVGGTVSTDTQYF
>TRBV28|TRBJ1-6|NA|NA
TGTGCCAGCAGCGACGTCCCCCAGGGTAACAATTCACCCCTCCACTTT
CASSDVPQGNNSPLHF
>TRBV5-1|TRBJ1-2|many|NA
TGCGCCAGCAGCGCCCAGGCAGGGGACTATGGCTACACCTTC
CASSAQAGDYGYTF
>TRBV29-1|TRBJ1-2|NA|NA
TGCAGCGTTGAAACTTGGGGCGGCAGCTATGGCTACACCTTC
CSVETWGGSYGYTF
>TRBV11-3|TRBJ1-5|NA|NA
TGTGCCAGCAGCTTGTGGGCCACACGGGCTCAGTTTCTAGATCAGCCCCAGCATTTT
CASSLWATRAQFLDQPQHF
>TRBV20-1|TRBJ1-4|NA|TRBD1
TGCAGTGCTGGGGGACAGGGATTGGATGGCGAAAAACGGTTTTTT
CSAGGQGLDGEKRFF
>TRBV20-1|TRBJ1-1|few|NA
TGCAGTGCTAGAGATTCCAATTGTAGGGTTATGAACACTGAAGCTTTCTTT
CSARDSNCRVMNTEAFF
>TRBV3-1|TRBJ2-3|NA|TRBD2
TGTACCAGCAGCCAAGGACCGGGAGGTAGCGGGAAAACAGATACGCAGTATTTT
CTSSQGPGGSGKTDTQYF
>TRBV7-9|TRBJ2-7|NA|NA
TGTGCCAGCCAAGGCGGAACCAGGCACGAGCAGTACTTC
CASQGGTRHEQYF
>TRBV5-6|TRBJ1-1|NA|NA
TGTGCCAGCAGCGGCGGACGCTTCGGGGCTGAAGCTTTCTTT
CASSGGRFGAEAFF
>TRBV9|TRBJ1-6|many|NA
TGTGCCAGCAGCCCCTCTGGGGAGGCTTCGGCCCTCCACTTT
CASSPSGEASALHF
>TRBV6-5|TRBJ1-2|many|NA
TGTGCCATTCGGACTCTCTGGGATGGCTACACCTTC
CAIRTLWDGYTF
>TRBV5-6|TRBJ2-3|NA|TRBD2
TGTACCAGCAGCGGGGGGTGGAGAAGTACAGATACGCAGTATTTT
CTSSGGWRSTDTQYF
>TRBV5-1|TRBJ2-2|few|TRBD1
TGCGCCAGCAGCTCCCAACCCGGGACAGCTAACACCGGGGAGCTGTTTTTT
CASSSQPGTANTGELFF
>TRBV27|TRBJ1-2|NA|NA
TGTGCCAGCAGTTTATCGATAAGGGGCTTCAACTATGGCTACACCTTC
CASSLSIRGFNYGYTF
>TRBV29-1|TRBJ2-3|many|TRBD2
TGCAGCGTGAATCCCGGGACTAGCGGGGACCGGACAGATACGCAGTATTTT
CSVNPGTSGDRTDTQYF
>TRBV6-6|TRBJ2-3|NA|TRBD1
TGTGCCAGCGGAAAACCGGGACAGGGAGTGGATACGCAGTATTTT
CASGKPGQGVDTQYF
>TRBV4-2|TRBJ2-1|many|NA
TGTGCCAGCAGCCAAGATAACGGGGCCTACAATGAGCAGTTCTTC
CASSQDNGAYNEQFF
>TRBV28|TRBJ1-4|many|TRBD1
TGTGCCAGCAGGGCCCAGGGGGCGGAAGGAGGTGAAAAACTGTTTTTT
CASRAQGAEGGEKLFF
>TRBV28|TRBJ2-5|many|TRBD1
TGTGCCAGCAGTCTTGCGGGACAGGGCGGGGGAGAGACCCAGTACTTC
CASSLAGQGGGETQYF
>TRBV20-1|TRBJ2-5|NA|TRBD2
TGCAGTGCCAATAATCCGGGTAGCGGGCAAGAGGCCCAGTACTTC
CSANNPGSGQEAQYF
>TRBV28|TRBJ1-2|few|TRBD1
TGTGCCAGCACCGAACAGGGGTCAGACGTCTCCTATGGCTACACCTTC
CASTEQGSDVSYGYTF
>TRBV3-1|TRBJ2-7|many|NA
TGTGCCAGCAGCCACGGTTCCTACGAGCAGTACTTC
CASSHGSYEQYF
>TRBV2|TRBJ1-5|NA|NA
TGTGCCAGCAGCGCGGGACTTAGCAATCAGCCCCAGCATTTT
CASSAGLSNQPQHF
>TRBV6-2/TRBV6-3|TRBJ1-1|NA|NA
TGTGCCAGCAATAGTCCTAAGGGGACTATTGAAGCTTTCTTT
CASNSPKGTIEAFF
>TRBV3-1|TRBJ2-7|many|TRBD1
TGTGCCAGCAGCCCTAGGACAGGGTCTGGCGAGCAGTACTTC
CASSPRTGSGEQYF
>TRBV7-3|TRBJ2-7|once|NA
TGTGCCAGCAGCTTAGGGCCCAGGGGCGAGCAGTACTTC
CASSLGPRGEQYF